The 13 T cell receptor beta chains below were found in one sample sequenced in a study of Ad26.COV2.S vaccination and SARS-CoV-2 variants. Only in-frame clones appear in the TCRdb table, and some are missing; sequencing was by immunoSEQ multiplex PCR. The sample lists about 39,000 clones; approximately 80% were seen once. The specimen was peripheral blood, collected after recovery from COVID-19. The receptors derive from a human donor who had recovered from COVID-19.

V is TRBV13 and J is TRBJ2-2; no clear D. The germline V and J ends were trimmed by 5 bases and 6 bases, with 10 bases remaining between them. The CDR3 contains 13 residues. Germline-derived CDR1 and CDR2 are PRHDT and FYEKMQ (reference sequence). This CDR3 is CASSPPRSGELFF. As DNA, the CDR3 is TGTGCCAGCAGCCCCCCAAGGTCCGGGGAGCTGTTTTTT.

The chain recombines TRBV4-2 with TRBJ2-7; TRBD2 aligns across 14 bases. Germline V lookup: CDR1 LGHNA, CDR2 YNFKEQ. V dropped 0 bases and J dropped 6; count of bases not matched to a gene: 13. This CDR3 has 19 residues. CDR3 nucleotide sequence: TGTGCCAGCAGCCAAGAGGTCATGGGGACTAGCGGGAGAGGTGGCGAGCAGTACTTC. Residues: CASSQEVMGTSGRGGEQYF.

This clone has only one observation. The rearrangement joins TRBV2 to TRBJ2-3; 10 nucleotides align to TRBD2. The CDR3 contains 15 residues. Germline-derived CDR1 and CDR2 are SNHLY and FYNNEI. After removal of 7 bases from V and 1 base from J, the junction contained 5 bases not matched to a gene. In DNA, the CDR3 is TGTGCCAGCACCCTAGCGGGAGTTGGCACAGATACGCAGTATTTT. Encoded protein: CASTLAGVGTDTQYF.

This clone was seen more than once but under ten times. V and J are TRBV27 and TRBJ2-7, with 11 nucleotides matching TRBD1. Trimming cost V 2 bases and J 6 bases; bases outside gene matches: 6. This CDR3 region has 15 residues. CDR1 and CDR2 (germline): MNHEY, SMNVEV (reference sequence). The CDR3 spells CASSLRRGTGGEQYF. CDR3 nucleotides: TGTGCCAGCAGTTTACGCCGCGGGACAGGGGGCGAGCAGTACTTC.

CDR3 sequence reads: CAWSDTAQLTEAFF. CDR3 coding DNA: TGTGCCTGGAGTGATACAGCCCAGCTCACTGAAGCTTTCTTT. The chain is built from TRBV30 and TRBJ1-1; the D is unclear. The CDR3 sequence is 14 residues long. V lost 1 base to trimming and J lost 4 bases, with 13 bases between them. CDR1 and CDR2 (germline): GTSNPN, SVGIG (reference sequence). The whole variable domain, filled in from reference TRBV30 and TRBJ1-1, reads SQTIHQWPATLVQPVGSPLSLECTVEGTSNPNLYWYRQAAGRGLQLLFYSVGIGQISSEVPQNLSASRPQDRQFILSSKKLLLSDSGFYLCAWSDTAQLTEAFFGQGTRLTVV.

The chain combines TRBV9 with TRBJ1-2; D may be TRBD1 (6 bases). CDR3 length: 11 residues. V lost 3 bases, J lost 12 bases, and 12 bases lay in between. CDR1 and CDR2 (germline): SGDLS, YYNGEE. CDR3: CASSGEGGHTF. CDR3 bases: TGTGCCAGCAGCGGAGAGGGGGGGCACACCTTC. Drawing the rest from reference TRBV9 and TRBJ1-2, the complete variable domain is DSGVTQTPKHLITATGQRVTLRCSPRSGDLSVYWYQQSLDQGLQFLIQYYNGEERAKGNILERFSAQQFPDLHSELNLSSLELGDSALYFCASSGEGGHTFGSGTRLTVV.

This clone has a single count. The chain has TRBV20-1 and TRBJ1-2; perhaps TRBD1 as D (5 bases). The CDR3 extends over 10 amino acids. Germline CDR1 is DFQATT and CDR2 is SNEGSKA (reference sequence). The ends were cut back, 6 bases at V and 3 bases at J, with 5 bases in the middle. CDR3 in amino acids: CSAGDYGYTF. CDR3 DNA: TGCAGTGCGGGGGACTATGGCTACACCTTC.

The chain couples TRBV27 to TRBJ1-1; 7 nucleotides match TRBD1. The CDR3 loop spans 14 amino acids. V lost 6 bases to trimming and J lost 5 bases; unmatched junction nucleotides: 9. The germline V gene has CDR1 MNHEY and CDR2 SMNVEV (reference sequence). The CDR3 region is CASRPGQAATEAFF. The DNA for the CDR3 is TGTGCCAGCAGACCCGGACAGGCGGCGACTGAAGCTTTCTTT.

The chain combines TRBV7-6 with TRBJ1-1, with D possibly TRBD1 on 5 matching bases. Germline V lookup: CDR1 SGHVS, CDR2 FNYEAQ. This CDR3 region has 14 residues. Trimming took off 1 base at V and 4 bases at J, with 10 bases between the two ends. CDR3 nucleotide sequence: TGTGCCAGCAGCTTAGAACAGGCGGGCACTGAAGCTTTCTTT. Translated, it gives CASSLEQAGTEAFF.

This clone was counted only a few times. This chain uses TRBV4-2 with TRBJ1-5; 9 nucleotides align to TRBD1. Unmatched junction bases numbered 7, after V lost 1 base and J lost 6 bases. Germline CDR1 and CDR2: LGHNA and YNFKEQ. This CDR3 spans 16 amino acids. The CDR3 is CASSQGHRGQGQPQHF. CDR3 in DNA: TGTGCCAGCAGCCAAGGTCACAGGGGGCAGGGTCAGCCCCAGCATTTT.

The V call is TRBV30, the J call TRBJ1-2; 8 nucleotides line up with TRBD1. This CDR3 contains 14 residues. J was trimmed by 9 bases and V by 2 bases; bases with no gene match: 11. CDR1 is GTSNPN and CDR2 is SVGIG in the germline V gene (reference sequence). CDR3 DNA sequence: TGTGCCTGGAGTACCGGGGACAGGCCCGATCGCTACACCTTC. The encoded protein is CAWSTGDRPDRYTF.

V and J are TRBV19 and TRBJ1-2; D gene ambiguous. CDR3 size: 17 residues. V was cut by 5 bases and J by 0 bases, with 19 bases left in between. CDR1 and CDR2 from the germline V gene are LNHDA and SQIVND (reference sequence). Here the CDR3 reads CASSLLRSPSANYGYTF. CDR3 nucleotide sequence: TGTGCCAGTAGTTTGCTCAGGTCCCCCTCAGCTAACTATGGCTACACCTTC.

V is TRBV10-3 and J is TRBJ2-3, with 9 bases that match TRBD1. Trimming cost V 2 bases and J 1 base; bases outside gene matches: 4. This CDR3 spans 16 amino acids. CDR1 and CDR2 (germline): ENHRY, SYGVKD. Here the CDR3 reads CAISEQTGGGTDTQYF. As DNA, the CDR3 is TGTGCCATCAGTGAGCAGACAGGGGGTGGCACAGATACGCAGTATTTT.